The 21 T cell receptor beta chains in this list originate from one sample, sequenced in a study of blood T cell repertoires in COVID-19 (dated by TCRdb to 2018 to 2020). To prepare the library, the immunoSEQ multiplex PCR assay was applied. TCRdb holds this immuneACCESS table with in-frame rearrangements only. Some clones are missing; in checked studies, unresolved V genes explain under half, and the rest has no known cause. The sample records 250,000 or so clones, 90% of which are singletons. The biggest ten clones account for about 0.95% of the sample. The sequenced sample consisted of PBMCs or T cells enriched from blood (not recorded which). These receptors were obtained from a man between 45 and 60 years old who had been exposed to COVID-19.

The chain combines TRBV4-1 with TRBJ1-2; 7 bases fit TRBD1. Germline assignment: CDR1 MGHRA and CDR2 YSYEKL. V lost 1 base and J lost 6; bases outside the gene matches: 2. The CDR3 consists of 13 residues. The CDR3 region is CASSQVGGNGYTF. The CDR3 DNA is TGCGCCAGCAGCCAAGTAGGGGGCAATGGCTACACCTTC.

The rearrangement uses TRBV28 and TRBJ1-2; no clear D. The CDR3 extends over 17 amino acids. V was trimmed by 6 bases and J by 0 bases, leaving 20 bases between them. Germline V gives CDR1 MDHEN, CDR2 SYDVKM. The DNA of the CDR3 is TGTGCCAGCAGCCCGCTCTTAGGCCGAGACTCTAACTATGGCTACACCTTC. Translating gives CASSPLLGRDSNYGYTF.

The chain combines TRBV28 with TRBJ2-5; the match to TRBD2 covers 14 bases. V dropped 5 bases and J dropped 1; count of bases not matched to a gene: 6. The length of the CDR3 is 17 residues. The germline CDR1 and CDR2 sequences are MDHEN and SYDVKM. The CDR3, as DNA: TGTGCCAGCAGTATCCCGACTAGCGGGAGGGCCCAAGAGACCCAGTACTTC. Translating it yields CASSIPTSGRAQETQYF.

The chain combines TRBV19 with TRBJ2-3; D gene unclear. CDR3 length equals 13 residues. Trimming left V 1 base short and J 5 bases short, with 7 bases between. The germline CDR1 and CDR2 sequences are LNHDA and SQIVND (reference sequence). Written as DNA, the CDR3 is TGTGCCAGTAGTATAGGACTCGGAGATACGCAGTATTTT. Its translation is CASSIGLGDTQYF.

The V call is TRBV28, the J call TRBJ1-4; 7 nucleotides align to TRBD1. The V gene's germline CDR1 is MDHEN and CDR2 SYDVKM. J lost 6 bases, V lost 6 bases, and 13 bases had no gene match. This CDR3 is built from 16 residues. The CDR3 region has the DNA TGTGCCAGCAGGCGGGCCGGGACAGTCATGTATGAAAAACTGTTTTTT. It codes for CASRRAGTVMYEKLFF.

The chain combines TRBV5-6 with TRBJ2-6, with 10 bases fitting TRBD1. Trimming at V came to 6 bases and at J to 0 bases, leaving 9 bases not matched to a gene. The germline V gene encodes CDR1 SGHDT and CDR2 YYEEEE. This CDR3 contains 18 residues. This CDR3 reads CASNGRQGAFSGANVLTF. The CDR3 nucleotides are TGTGCCAGCAACGGACGACAGGGGGCATTCTCTGGGGCCAACGTCCTGACTTTC. Looking up the rest from reference TRBV5-6 and TRBJ2-6 gives the full variable domain: DAGVTQSPTHLIKTRGQQVTLRCSPKSGHDTVSWYQQALGQGPQFIFQYYEEEERQRGNFPDRFSGHQFPNYSSELNVNALLLGDSALYLCASNGRQGAFSGANVLTFGAGSRLTVL.

V usage is TRBV10-3 and J usage is TRBJ1-2; the D gene is possibly TRBD1 (6 bases). Trimming took 6 bases from V and 6 from J, leaving 29 bases between them. The CDR3 consists of 18 residues. Germline-derived CDR1 and CDR2 are ENHRY and SYGVKD. Written as DNA, the CDR3 is TGTGCCATCAGCCGGTACTCTATCTTAGTACAGGGCCAGGATGGCTACACCTTC. It translates to CAISRYSILVQGQDGYTF.

The gene calls are TRBV7-3 and TRBJ2-1, with a tentative D call TRBD2 (6 bases). Trimming took off 4 bases at V and 4 bases at J, with 20 bases between the two ends. This CDR3 region has 17 residues. The germline gives CDR1 SGHTA, CDR2 FQGTGA. The CDR3 DNA reads TGTGCCAGCAGCTCAATAGGGGCGGGGCTACTTTACAATGAGCAGTTCTTC. Protein: CASSSIGAGLLYNEQFF.

V and J are TRBV11-3 and TRBJ2-3, with D perhaps TRBD2 (7 bases). The CDR3 extends over 16 amino acids. V lost 5 bases to trimming and J lost 5 bases, with 20 bases between them. Germline V gene lookup returns CDR1 SGHNT and CDR2 YENEEA. The CDR3 here is CASSPTTGRVEDTQYF. DNA for the CDR3: TGTGCCAGCAGCCCAACTACAGGGAGGGTCGAAGATACGCAGTATTTT. The entire variable domain, with the rest obtained from reference TRBV11-3 and TRBJ2-3, is as follows: EAGVVQSPRYKIIEKKQPVAFWCNPISGHNTLYWYLQNLGQGPELLIRYENEEAVDDSQLPKDRFSAERLKGVDSTLKIQPAELGDSAVYLCASSPTTGRVEDTQYFGPGTRLTVL.

The chain carries TRBV27 and TRBJ1-6; D ambiguous. This CDR3 spans 13 amino acids. Trimming cost V 7 bases and J 7 bases, with 11 bases left between them. Per germline, CDR1 MNHEY and CDR2 SMNVEV (reference sequence). Written as DNA, the CDR3 is TGTGCCAGCACACCTACCAGGAATTCACCCCTCCACTTT. Translated: CASTPTRNSPLHF.

The J gene is TRBJ2-2, the V gene TRBV5-1; 11 nucleotides agree with TRBD2. After removal of 0 bases from V and 3 bases from J, the junction contained 7 bases not matched to a gene. Germline CDR1 reads SGHRS; CDR2 reads YFSETQ. CDR3 size: 18 residues. Written as DNA, the CDR3 is TGCGCCAGCAGCTTGGCCATAGGGGGACTAGCGGACACCGGGGAGCTGTTTTTT. Its translation is CASSLAIGGLADTGELFF.

The V call is TRBV27, the J call TRBJ1-2; 9 nucleotides align to TRBD1. The CDR3 has 17 amino acids. Trimming took 0 bases from V and 4 from J; bases not matched to a gene: 9. Germline lookup yields CDR1 MNHEY and CDR2 SMNVEV (reference sequence). Here the CDR3 DNA reads TGTGCCAGCAGTTTATCGATTATAGACAGGGGGGCCTATGGCTACACCTTC. It specifies CASSLSIIDRGAYGYTF.

The rearrangement joins TRBV5-1 to TRBJ1-4, with TRBD1 matching over 7 bases. Germline V gene data show CDR1 as SGHRS and CDR2 as YFSETQ. This CDR3 comprises 15 residues. Losses at the gene ends were 0 bases for V and 8 bases for J; bases not matched to a gene: 7. The CDR3, as DNA: TGCGCCAGCAGCTTGGCGGGACAGTGGATCGAAAAACTGTTTTTT. It codes for CASSLAGQWIEKLFF.

The chain recombines TRBV30 with TRBJ1-2, with 11 bases matching TRBD1. The V segment lost 0 bases and the J segment 7 bases; nucleotides outside the gene matches: 4. Germline V CDR1 and CDR2: GTSNPN, SVGIG (reference sequence). CDR3 length equals 14 residues. The chain's CDR3 is CAWSVGQGARGYTF. The DNA for the CDR3 is TGTGCCTGGAGTGTAGGACAGGGGGCGCGTGGCTACACCTTC.

This chain uses TRBV7-3 with TRBJ1-6, with 10 bases that match TRBD1. The ends lost 3 bases at V and 9 bases at J; junction bases unmatched: 2. CDR1 and CDR2 (germline): SGHTA, FQGTGA. The CDR3 is 14 residues long. The CDR3 region is CASSLDRGSSPLHF. CDR3 coding DNA: TGTGCCAGCAGCTTGGACAGGGGGAGTTCACCCCTCCACTTT. Drawing the rest from reference TRBV7-3 and TRBJ1-6, the complete variable domain is GAGVSQTPSNKVTEKGKYVELRCDPISGHTALYWYRQSLGQGPEFLIYFQGTGAADDSGLPNDRFFAVRPEGSVSTLKIQRTERGDSAVYLCASSLDRGSSPLHFGNGTRLTVT.

The chain links TRBV19 to TRBJ2-1; 13 nucleotides match TRBD2. J gave up 7 bases and V 4 bases, and 10 bases lay outside the gene matches. The CDR3 totals 17 residues. Germline CDR1 reads LNHDA; CDR2 reads SQIVND (reference sequence). CDR3 sequence: CASSTGTSGVRRNEQFF. CDR3 in DNA: TGTGCCAGTAGTACTGGGACTAGCGGGGTCAGGAGGAATGAGCAGTTCTTC.

V usage is TRBV27 and J usage is TRBJ2-4; no reliable D call. CDR3 length: 12 residues. Trimming took off 5 bases at V and 6 bases at J, with 8 bases between the two ends. Looked up from germline, CDR1 is MNHEY and CDR2 is SMNVEV (reference sequence). The chain's CDR3 is CASSPSLNIQYF. For the CDR3, the DNA is TGTGCCAGCAGTCCCTCCCTAAACATTCAGTACTTC.

CDR3 amino acids: CASSAGTSGNTIYF. The CDR3 coding sequence is TGTGCCAGCAGTGCCGGGACAAGTGGAAACACCATATATTTT. This chain uses TRBV25-1 with TRBJ1-3; D possibly corresponds to TRBD1 (6 bases). The CDR3 has 14 amino acids. Deletions cut 4 bases from V and 3 bases from J, with 10 bases between. Germline V gene sequence: CDR1 MGHDK, CDR2 SYGVNS.

The chain carries TRBV11-2 and TRBJ1-2; D is perhaps TRBD1 (5 bases). The CDR3 covers 12 residues. Germline V gives CDR1 SGHAT, CDR2 FQNNGV. With 4 bases removed from V and 8 bases from J, the gap between germline ends came to 11 bases. This CDR3 is CASSSSGYGYTF. The CDR3 DNA is TGTGCCAGCAGCTCCTCAGGGTACGGCTACACCTTC.

The rearrangement uses TRBV5-1 and TRBJ2-1; 10 nucleotides align to TRBD1. This CDR3 region has 16 residues. Germline CDR1 reads SGHRS; CDR2 reads YFSETQ. V lost 4 bases and J lost 8; bases outside the gene matches: 12. CDR3: CASSQNDRGRLDEQFF. DNA of the CDR3: TGCGCCAGCAGCCAAAATGACAGGGGGCGGTTGGATGAGCAGTTCTTC.

Remarks on this clone: Other DNA variants within this sample encode the same CDR3. The chain combines TRBV11-2 with TRBJ1-1; tentatively, D is TRBD1 (5 bases). The CDR3 has 13 amino acids. The germline V gene has CDR1 SGHAT and CDR2 FQNNGV. Trimming cost V 1 base and J 5 bases, with 8 bases left between them. CDR3 in amino acids: CASSLARGTEAFF. The CDR3 bases are TGTGCCAGCAGCTTAGCACGGGGGACTGAAGCTTTCTTT.